This is a list of T cell receptor beta chains from one sample in a study of naive and memory T cell subsets. Each CDR3 protein is one row after TCRdb ran MiXCR on the UMI-ligation and nested PCR reads. There are tens of thousands of distinct CDR3 sequences in the sample; roughly 13% occur only once, and around 23% lies in the top ten. Sequenced input: effector memory CD4+ T cells from blood. The receptor set was obtained from a human donor in good health. The conserved cysteine and the conserved F or W are not part of the CDR3 here. Clone size appears in some rows only: once, few, many, or a class for an expanded clone.

J gene	clone size	V gene	CDR3 protein
TRBJ1-5	many	TRBV7-2	ASSLNVGGAGQPQH
TRBJ2-6	many	TRBV20-1	SADLGGANVLT
TRBJ1-5	many	TRBV9	ASSVAPNQPQH
TRBJ2-2	.	TRBV4-3	ASSQALAEELF
TRBJ1-5	few	TRBV20-1	SAGRPTGGSQPQH
TRBJ2-4	few	TRBV2	ASSESGLGKNIQY
TRBJ2-3	few	TRBV4-2	ASSQGSSGSTDTQY
TRBJ1-3	many	TRBV11-2	ASLPWGGSDSGNTIY
TRBJ2-1	.	TRBV12-3/TRBV12-4	ASGNWASSSYNEQF
TRBJ2-1	few	TRBV18	ASSLRLVHEQF
TRBJ2-5	medium-sized	TRBV5-1	ASSRGLDQETQY
TRBJ1-1	.	TRBV7-9	ASSLKDLEAF
TRBJ2-7	few	TRBV7-2	ASLRDRGTYEQY
TRBJ2-7	many	TRBV3-1	ASSHVAGINEQY
TRBJ2-7	few	TRBV7-2	ASSMGTGFHEQY
TRBJ2-7	few	TRBV14	ASSQLPYEQY
TRBJ2-7	many	TRBV5-1	ASSTGQAYSYEQY
TRBJ1-2	.	TRBV19	ASSRVPESGGYT
TRBJ2-1	many	TRBV4-2	ASSQVWGVTYNEQF
TRBJ2-2	.	TRBV7-2	ASSVEYYPTNTGELF
TRBJ1-2	few	TRBV18	ASSPGTQTYGYT
TRBJ2-7	many	TRBV29-1	SVGDPLYEQY
TRBJ1-2	.	TRBV27	ASSPTGGRLRGYT
TRBJ2-1	few	TRBV15	ATGRREGSYNEQF
TRBJ2-1	few	TRBV9	ASSPRAATYNEQF
TRBJ2-3	many	TRBV11-2	ASSSLSGSDTDTQY
TRBJ1-6	few	TRBV30	AWRGLGGEHSPLH
TRBJ1-1	few	TRBV6-2/TRBV6-3	ASSRGRTNTEAF
TRBJ1-4	.	TRBV30	AWRDLDRGYEKLF
TRBJ1-2	few	TRBV2	ASSAGTVYGYT
TRBJ2-7	few	TRBV7-3	ASSLTGPGSEQY
TRBJ2-7	few	TRBV6-5	ASSDPLREQY